The clone carrying this TCR beta chain showed up just a few times. Its target is unknown. Germline-derived CDR1 and CDR2 are LGHNA and YSLEER. The CDR3 covers 14 residues. V dropped 3 bases and J dropped 5; count of bases not matched to a gene: 5. This entry comes from a study of CD8+CD57+ T cells in acquired aplastic anemia. Across the whole study: Sorted cells (CD4+ and CD8+) yielded DNA amounts that averaged approximately 3 ug. Overall study results and limits: Patients were compared with controls for CD8+ Simpson's diversity, and no significant difference emerged. Between patients and controls, twenty-nine CD8+ CDR3 sequences were found in common.

Selection for sequencing was limited to patients who had shown CD8+CD57+ cell expansion by flow cytometry. There was no therapy given to any patient before the blood sampling took place. Genomic DNA, serving as template, underwent TCR beta VDJ and CDR3 profiling. TCRdb re-called the reads through MiXCR, storing one row per CDR3 protein. The table lists 120,000 or so distinct CDR3 sequences, under 65% of them singletons. Sequencing was carried out using sorted CD4+, CD8+, or CD8+CD57+ T cells (not recorded which) from PBMCs. V usage is TRBV4-3 and J usage is TRBJ2-3, with 7 bases matching TRBD2. This TCR was sampled from a human donor with aplastic anemia. DNA for the CDR3: TGCGCCAGCAGCCATGGGGGGGACGGAGATACGCAGTATTTT. Translated: CASSHGGDGDTQYF.